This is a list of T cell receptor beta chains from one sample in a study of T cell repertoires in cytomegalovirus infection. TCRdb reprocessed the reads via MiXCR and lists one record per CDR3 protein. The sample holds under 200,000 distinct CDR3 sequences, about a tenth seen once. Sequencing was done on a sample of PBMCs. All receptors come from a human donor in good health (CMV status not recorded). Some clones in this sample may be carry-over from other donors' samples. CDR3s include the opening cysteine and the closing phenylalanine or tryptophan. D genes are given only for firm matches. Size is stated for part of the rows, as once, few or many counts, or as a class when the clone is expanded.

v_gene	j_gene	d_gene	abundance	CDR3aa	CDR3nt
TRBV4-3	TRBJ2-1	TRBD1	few	CASSHRTGQGNEQFF	TGCGCCAGCAGCCACAGGACGGGACAGGGCAATGAGCAGTTCTTC
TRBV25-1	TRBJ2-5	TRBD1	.	CASSFKSTGKETQYF	TGTGCCAGCAGCTTCAAATCGACAGGGAAGGAGACCCAGTACTTC
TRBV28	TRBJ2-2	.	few	CASRAGGAGFFVGELFF	TGTGCCAGCAGAGCAGGCGGGGCGGGCTTTTTCGTCGGGGAGCTGTTTTTT
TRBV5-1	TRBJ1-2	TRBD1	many	CASSLGTGVYGYTF	TGCGCCAGCAGCTTGGGGACAGGCGTGTATGGCTACACCTTC
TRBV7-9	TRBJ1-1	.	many	CASSSRTDRPVAFF	TGTGCCAGCAGTTCCCGGACAGACCGACCTGTGGCTTTCTTT
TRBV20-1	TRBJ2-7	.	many	CSAPLAAGPDLDEQYF	TGCAGTGCTCCCTTAGCGGCCGGACCCGACCTGGACGAGCAGTACTTC
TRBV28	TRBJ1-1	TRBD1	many	CASSAQGGTEAFF	TGTGCCAGCAGTGCACAGGGGGGGACTGAAGCTTTCTTT
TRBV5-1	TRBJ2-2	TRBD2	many	CASSLNGRAETGELFF	TGCGCCAGCAGCTTAAACGGGAGGGCCGAAACCGGGGAGCTGTTTTTT
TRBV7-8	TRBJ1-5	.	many	CASSLDGLGPQHF	TGTGCCAGCAGCTTAGACGGCCTAGGGCCCCAGCATTTT
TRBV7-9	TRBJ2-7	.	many	CASSPQTIFSYEQYF	TGTGCCAGCAGCCCGCAGACAATTTTTTCCTACGAGCAGTACTTC
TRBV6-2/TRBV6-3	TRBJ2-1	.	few	CASLGRRDEQFF	TGTGCCAGCCTCGGAAGAAGGGATGAGCAGTTCTTC
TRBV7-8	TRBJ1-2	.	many	CASSYSPGLYGYTF	TGTGCCAGCAGTTATAGCCCGGGACTTTATGGCTACACCTTC
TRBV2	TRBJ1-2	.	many	CASSETAYGYTF	TGTGCCAGCAGTGAAACAGCCTATGGCTACACCTTC
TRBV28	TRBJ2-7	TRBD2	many	CASSLTSGPTYEQYF	TGTGCCAGCAGTTTAACTAGCGGGCCCACCTACGAGCAGTACTTC